The rows below give T cell receptor beta chains drawn from one sample of a study of T cell clusters in autoimmune cytopenias. No DNA is given; TCRdb re-called the multiplex PCR reads and lists each CDR3 protein once. In all, the sample yields over 6,500 distinct CDR3 sequences. These sequences were also reported in another study, on T cell repertoires in aging, cancer and after chemotherapy.

Sample: peripheral blood. The source is a human donor in good health. Each CDR3 is given with its conserved first and last residue. Clone size is shown for a subset of rows, as once, few, many or a class of expanded clone.

TRBV15,TRBJ2-6,medium-sized,CATSRDADSASGANVLTF
TRBV6-4,TRBJ2-3,medium-sized,CASSDSKTGYGADTQYF
TRBV29-1,TRBJ2-5,medium-sized,CSLSVEGETQYF
TRBV29-1,TRBJ2-5,medium-sized,CSVGGWEGQETQYF
TRBV10-3,TRBJ2-3,.,CAISDWTSGTTDTQYF
TRBV19,TRBJ1-1,.,CASSIMTGSGTEAFF
TRBV18,TRBJ2-1,.,CASSPSQGTLGDEQFF
TRBV19,TRBJ2-3,medium-sized,CASSTAYTDTQYF
TRBV7-2,TRBJ2-2,.,CASSPRRGGGTGELFF
TRBV12-3/TRBV12-4,TRBJ2-2,.,CASTPDRNTGELFF
TRBV6-1,TRBJ2-1,.,CASRDGGPNNEQFF
TRBV15,TRBJ2-3,.,CATSPRLTSRVKDTQYF
TRBV15,TRBJ2-7,.,CATSGTESYEQYF
TRBV6-1,TRBJ2-1,.,CASSLLVGSYNEQFF
TRBV5-4,TRBJ2-1,.,CASSPDRGTYNEQFF
TRBV30,TRBJ1-2,.,CAWSFSGTDGYTF
TRBV19,TRBJ1-5,.,CASSIGPAAVNQPQHF
TRBV5-5,TRBJ2-7,.,CASSLRWAPGLAGGSSYEQYF
TRBV19,TRBJ1-1,.,CASSPPLRPTEAFF
TRBV18,TRBJ2-7,.,CASSPRTGFNEQYF
TRBV19,TRBJ2-7,medium-sized,CASSIGYTGNFHEQYF
TRBV27,TRBJ2-2,.,CASSLGVRGAMVTGELFF
TRBV19,TRBJ2-3,medium-sized,CASSIGQGITDTQYF
TRBV6-5,TRBJ1-4,.,CATGQPATNEKLFF
TRBV13,TRBJ2-5,.,CASSRGQGAAETQYF
TRBV29-1,TRBJ2-1,large,CSVSAAGGGGEQFF
TRBV6-2/TRBV6-3,TRBJ2-4,.,CASSTLGPPAGAKNIQYF
TRBV9,TRBJ2-7,.,CASSPRFESYEQYF
TRBV15,TRBJ2-4,.,CATSRDIGGNDIAKNIQYF
TRBV7-9,TRBJ2-6,.,CASSRQSSGANVLTF
TRBV19,TRBJ2-3,medium-sized,CASSIDVGGRGTDTQYF
TRBV27,TRBJ2-3,medium-sized,CASTSGGRAVDTQYF
TRBV5-6,TRBJ2-2,.,CASSRGRGRGTEELFF
TRBV11-2,TRBJ2-3,.,CASSSYPDTQYF
TRBV19,TRBJ1-2,.,CASSSRTANYGYTF
TRBV7-2,TRBJ2-3,.,CASSSRTSGAVGDTQYF
TRBV19,TRBJ2-2,medium-sized,CASSPTGTNTGELFF
TRBV5-1,TRBJ2-5,.,CASSSYGPYQETQYF
TRBV6-4,TRBJ2-3,.,CASSGVAGSTDTQYF
TRBV13,TRBJ1-6,.,CASSLRDSNSPLHF
TRBV5-6,TRBJ1-5,.,CASSLQGRGPNQPQHF